This passage covers 18 T cell receptor beta chains from one sample sequenced in a study of T cell repertoires and HLA-DP antigens. Repertoires were generated with immunoSEQ multiplex PCR, while TCRdb's copy carries only in-frame clones and drops some. The sample has around 100,000 clones, 80% to 95% seen once. The antigens these receptors bind are not known. The sample comprised CD4+ T cells from PBMCs. The source of these receptors is a woman between 18 and 30 years old in good health and CMV-seronegative.

The chain uses TRBV5-1 and TRBJ2-3, with TRBD2 identical over 9 bases. The CDR3 totals 14 residues. Per the germline V gene, CDR1 is SGHRS and CDR2 is YFSETQ. Losses at the gene ends were 4 bases for V and 4 bases for J; bases not matched to a gene: 4. The CDR3 sequence is CASSHSGGPDTQYF. The CDR3, as DNA: TGCGCCAGCAGCCACAGCGGGGGGCCAGATACGCAGTATTTT.

This clone was found once. DNA of the CDR3: TGTGCCAGCTCACCAGGCAGGGGGCGCGAGGAAAAACTGTTTTTT. Its protein is CASSPGRGREEKLFF. This sequence joins TRBV18 and TRBJ1-4; 8 nucleotides match TRBD1. Trimming at V came to 2 bases and at J to 8 bases, leaving 7 bases not matched to a gene. CDR1 KGHSH and CDR2 LQKENI come from the germline V gene. The CDR3 consists of 15 residues.

The gene calls are TRBV14 and TRBJ2-1, with 13 bases aligning to TRBD2. Trimming took 5 bases from V and 8 from J; bases not matched to a gene: 9. Germline CDR1 and CDR2: SGHDN and FVKESK. CDR3 length: 16 residues. CDR3 amino acids: CASSRLAGGVGHEQFF. The CDR3 DNA follows: TGTGCCAGCAGCAGACTAGCGGGAGGCGTAGGGCATGAGCAGTTCTTC.

In this sample, this clone turned up once. The chain combines TRBV6-4 with TRBJ2-3; 14 positions agree with TRBD2. Unmatched junction bases numbered 3, after V lost 5 bases and J lost 2 bases. Germline V gene sequence: CDR1 MRHNA, CDR2 SNTAGT. CDR3 length: 16 amino acids. The CDR3 DNA is TGTGCCAGCAGTCAGGGACTAGCGGGGGACACAGATACGCAGTATTTT. Translating gives CASSQGLAGDTDTQYF.

The chain couples TRBV9 to TRBJ2-1, with TRBD2 matching over 16 bases. The CDR3 totals 19 residues. Losses at the gene ends were 0 bases for V and 0 bases for J; bases not matched to a gene: 3. Germline CDR1 reads SGDLS; CDR2 reads YYNGEE. The CDR3 is CASSVEGTSGRASYNEQFF. The CDR3 nucleotides read TGTGCCAGCAGCGTAGAAGGGACTAGCGGGAGGGCCTCCTACAATGAGCAGTTCTTC.

The chain is built from TRBV6-1 and TRBJ1-1; D uncertain. Trimming pared 7 bases from V and 2 bases from J, leaving 14 bases between. The CDR3 runs 14 residues. Looked up from germline, CDR1 is MNHNS and CDR2 is SASEGT. As DNA, the CDR3 is TGTGCCAGCAACAAGCAGGAAATTAACACTGAAGCTTTCTTT. It yields the protein CASNKQEINTEAFF.

The chain couples TRBV5-4 to TRBJ2-3, with 8 bases that match TRBD2. This CDR3 is built from 16 residues. Trimming took 4 bases from V and 3 from J; bases not matched to a gene: 10. Looked up from germline, CDR1 is SGHNT and CDR2 is YYREEE (reference sequence). CDR3: CASSPPRRGATDTQYF. In nucleotides, the CDR3 is TGTGCCAGCAGCCCACCCCGGCGGGGGGCAACAGATACGCAGTATTTT.

CDR3: CASSLGWGGGTDTQYF. CDR3 sequence (DNA): TGTGCCAGCAGCTTGGGATGGGGGGGCGGAACAGATACGCAGTATTTT. The V call is TRBV5-5, the J call TRBJ2-3, with D tentatively TRBD2 (7 bases). Germline-derived CDR1 and CDR2 are SGHKS and YYEKEE (reference sequence). Trimming stripped 0 bases from V and 3 bases from J, with 14 bases between. This CDR3 is 16 amino acids long.

The CDR3 spells CASSYSQGSNQPQHF. The CDR3 DNA follows: TGTGCCAGCAGTTACTCTCAGGGTTCCAATCAGCCCCAGCATTTT. This chain uses TRBV6-5 with TRBJ1-5; tentatively, D is TRBD1 (5 bases). V lost 0 bases and J 3 bases, leaving 9 bases between the germline ends. The CDR3 is 15 amino acids. Germline V lookup: CDR1 MNHEY, CDR2 SVGAGI.

The table lists this clone with a count of one. The chain is built from TRBV14 and TRBJ2-5; 8 bases are a match to TRBD2. Unmatched junction bases numbered 9, after V lost 1 base and J lost 5 bases. CDR1 SGHDN and CDR2 FVKESK come from the germline V gene. This CDR3 is 16 amino acids long. CDR3 in amino acids: CASSQGLRGGSETQYF. CDR3 nucleotides: TGTGCCAGCAGCCAAGGACTTCGCGGGGGGAGTGAGACCCAGTACTTC.

The chain couples TRBV6-1 to TRBJ2-7; TRBD1 agrees at 7 bases. This CDR3 contains 15 residues. J was trimmed by 1 base and V by 6 bases; bases with no gene match: 9. Per germline, CDR1 MNHNS and CDR2 SASEGT. CDR3 in amino acids: CASRETGVRSYEQYF. For the CDR3, the DNA is TGTGCCAGCAGGGAAACAGGGGTCCGGTCCTACGAGCAGTACTTC.

The V call is TRBV29-1, the J call TRBJ1-2; D unclear. V was shortened by 7 bases and J by 4 bases, with 19 bases between the two germline ends. The CDR3 loop spans 14 amino acids. In germline, CDR1 is SQVTM, CDR2 ANQGSEA. DNA of the CDR3: TGCAGCGCACTAATGGCAGGCCGGACCTATGGCTACACCTTC. This gives the protein CSALMAGRTYGYTF. The full variable domain, its missing parts supplied by reference TRBV29-1 and TRBJ1-2, is SAVISQKPSRDICQRGTSLTIQCQVDSQVTMMFWYRQQPGQSLTLIATANQGSEATYESGFVIDKFPISRPNLTFSTLTVSNMSPEDSSIYLCSALMAGRTYGYTFGSGTRLTVV.

This clone has just one count. The CDR3 loop is CASSIVGQGHEKLFF. The CDR3 region has the DNA TGTGCCAGTAGTATAGTAGGACAGGGGCACGAAAAACTGTTTTTT. V usage is TRBV19 and J usage is TRBJ1-4; 9 nucleotides agree with TRBD1. The germline V gene has CDR1 LNHDA and CDR2 SQIVND (reference sequence). The CDR3 length is 15 residues. The junction had 5 bases not matched to a gene; V was cut back by 1 base and J by 8 bases.

Concerning this clone: The junction departs from the called germline gene at one end, perhaps through a read error. This chain connects TRBV30 to TRBJ1-3, with 9 bases that match TRBD1. The CDR3 is 15 amino acids. The germline V gene has CDR1 GTSNPN and CDR2 SVGIG (reference sequence). The CDR3 nucleotides are TGTGCCTGGAGTTCGGGACAGGGCCCTGGAAGCACCATATATTTT. This codes for CAWSSGQGPGSTIYF. Full variable domain (missing parts from reference TRBV30 and TRBJ1-3): SQTIHQWPATLVQPVGSPLSLECTVEGTSNPNLYWYRQAAGRGLQLLFYSVGIGQISSEVPQNLSASRPQDRQFILSSKKLLLSDSGFYLCAWSSGQGPGSTIYFGEGSWLTVV.

The chain combines TRBV6-6 with TRBJ2-3, with D perhaps being TRBD1 or TRBD2 (6 bases each). With 4 bases removed from V and 5 bases from J, the gap between germline ends came to 19 bases. This CDR3 is 16 amino acids long. CDR1 is MNHNY and CDR2 is SVGAGI in the germline V gene (reference sequence). CDR3 sequence reads: CASSWWRDIPGDTQYF. The CDR3 region has the DNA TGTGCCAGCAGTTGGTGGCGGGACATACCTGGAGATACGCAGTATTTT.

J is TRBJ2-5 and V is TRBV5-1; 9 positions match TRBD2. With 2 bases clipped from V and 5 bases from J, the junction kept 4 bases outside the gene matches. The CDR3 spans 14 residues. The V gene's germline CDR1 is SGHRS and CDR2 YFSETQ. The CDR3 reads CASSFAGGLETQYF. In nucleotides, the CDR3 is TGCGCCAGCAGCTTTGCGGGAGGGTTGGAGACCCAGTACTTC.

This chain joins TRBV5-6 and TRBJ1-4; the D gene is possibly TRBD1 (5 bases). The CDR3 loop spans 16 amino acids. Trimming cost V 2 bases and J 6 bases, with 17 bases left between them. From germline, CDR1 is SGHDT and CDR2 YYEEEE. The CDR3 DNA sequence: TGTGCCAGCAGCTTAATGACAGCCAGAGGTGATGAAAAACTGTTTTTT. As protein: CASSLMTARGDEKLFF.

The gene calls are TRBV28 and TRBJ2-1, with a possible D match to TRBD1 (5 bases). V was cut by 8 bases and J by 9 bases, with 20 bases left in between. Germline CDR1 is MDHEN and CDR2 is SYDVKM. CDR3 length: 14 residues. This chain's CDR3 is CASLSLQGLGEQFF. CDR3 sequence (DNA): TGTGCCAGCCTCAGTTTGCAGGGTTTGGGTGAGCAGTTCTTC.